Below, 12 T cell receptor beta chains from the same sample are listed, as sequenced in a study of response to subunit inactivated influenza vaccine. TCRdb used MiXCR to reprocess the RT-PCR reads, holding one entry per CDR3 protein. The table has around 710,000 distinct CDR3 sequences, around 14% seen once. The material sequenced was PBMCs from blood, taken 14 to 15 days before vaccination. These receptors all stem from a man aged 45-60 years who received an inactivated influenza vaccine.

V usage is TRBV5-1 and J usage is TRBJ2-1; 9 nucleotides match TRBD1. Germline V gene sequence: CDR1 SGHRS, CDR2 YFSETQ. Trimming at V came to 1 base and at J to 5 bases, leaving 4 bases not matched to a gene. The length of the CDR3 is 15 residues. The CDR3 nucleotides are TGCGCCAGCAGCTTGAGGACAGGGGCAGACAATGAGCAGTTCTTC. It encodes CASSLRTGADNEQFF.

This chain uses TRBV28 with TRBJ2-6; D might be TRBD1 (5 bases). CDR1 is MDHEN, CDR2 SYDVKM, per germline. The CDR3 runs to 15 residues. The V and J ends lost 7 bases and 4 bases respectively, with 14 bases between them. In nucleotides, the CDR3 is TGTGCCAGCACCCTCGCAGGGTCCGGGGCCAACGTCCTGACTTTC. Translating gives CASTLAGSGANVLTF.

This clonotype was picked up a small number of times. V and J are TRBV30 and TRBJ1-4; unclear D gene. Germline CDR1 is GTSNPN and CDR2 is SVGIG (reference sequence). The germline V and J ends were trimmed by 8 bases and 5 bases, with 15 bases remaining between them. CDR3 length equals 13 residues. The CDR3 region is CAGINMGNEKLFF. The CDR3, as DNA: TGTGCCGGCATAAACATGGGGAATGAAAAACTGTTTTTT. Full variable domain (outside the CDR3, taken from reference TRBV30 and TRBJ1-4): SQTIHQWPATLVQPVGSPLSLECTVEGTSNPNLYWYRQAAGRGLQLLFYSVGIGQISSEVPQNLSASRPQDRQFILSSKKLLLSDSGFYLCAGINMGNEKLFFGSGTQLSVL.

This clonotype was found many times. CDR3 DNA: TGTGCCAGCAGTTATGGGCCCCAGCATTTT. The encoded protein is CASSYGPQHF. The chain recombines TRBV28 with TRBJ1-5; the D is unclear. The CDR3 extends over 10 amino acids. The ends were cut back, 4 bases at V and 9 bases at J, with 4 bases in the middle. Germline CDR1 reads MDHEN; CDR2 reads SYDVKM.

A few counts support this clonotype. The rearrangement uses TRBV7-8 and TRBJ2-4; D unresolved. Trimming stripped 1 base from V and 0 bases from J, with 10 bases between. CDR3 length equals 16 residues. Germline V gene sequence: CDR1 SGHVS, CDR2 FQNEAQ. The CDR3 loop reads CASSLERVLAKNIQYF. The CDR3, as DNA: TGTGCCAGCAGCTTAGAAAGGGTCTTAGCCAAAAACATTCAGTACTTC.

The gene calls are TRBV11-2 and TRBJ2-1, with 10 bases matching TRBD2. With V trimmed by 5 bases and J by 9 bases, 10 bases remained unmatched. This CDR3 is 15 amino acids long. Germline CDR1 reads SGHAT; CDR2 reads FQNNGV. The CDR3 protein is CASSPGTSAFSEQFF. CDR3 nucleotide sequence: TGTGCCAGCAGCCCCGGGACTAGCGCATTCTCTGAGCAGTTCTTC.

The chain employs TRBV29-1 and TRBJ1-1, with D unclear. CDR1 and CDR2 from the germline V gene are SQVTM and ANQGSEA. Trimming shortened V by 7 bases and J by 8 bases, and 5 bases separated the two germline ends. The CDR3 length is 8 residues. CDR3 bases: TGCAGCGCACTAGAAGCTTTCTTT. It yields the protein CSALEAFF.

The sample holds a few counts of this clonotype. The CDR3 DNA follows: TGTGCCAGCAGCCAGGGGTTGTTGGGGTTTGAGCAGTTCTTC. As protein: CASSQGLLGFEQFF. V gene TRBV3-1 combines with J gene TRBJ2-1; no clear D. Per germline, CDR1 LGHDT and CDR2 YNNKEL (reference sequence). V was shortened by 3 bases and J by 9 bases, with 15 bases between the two germline ends. This CDR3 has 14 amino acids.

The V and J genes are TRBV5-1 and TRBJ2-5; D is undetermined. The germline V gene encodes CDR1 SGHRS and CDR2 YFSETQ. The CDR3 totals 12 residues. Trimming removed 4 bases from V and 2 bases from J, with 6 bases in between. In DNA, the CDR3 is TGCGCCAGCAGCATCCCGCAAGAGACCCAGTACTTC. It is translated as CASSIPQETQYF.

The chain combines TRBV20-1 with TRBJ2-2, with D unclear. Germline V gives CDR1 DFQATT, CDR2 SNEGSKA (reference sequence). The V gene lost 0 bases and the J gene lost 7 bases, with 6 bases spanning the gap. The CDR3 is made up of 12 amino acids. CDR3 sequence: CSARDRFGELFF. CDR3 nucleotide sequence: TGCAGTGCTAGAGATAGGTTCGGGGAGCTGTTTTTT.

The gene calls are TRBV18 and TRBJ2-1; a possible D gene is TRBD2 (5 bases). With 2 bases removed from V and 3 bases from J, the gap between germline ends came to 8 bases. The germline gives CDR1 KGHSH, CDR2 LQKENI. This CDR3 is built from 14 residues. This chain's CDR3 is CASSPNGVYNEQFF. DNA for the CDR3: TGTGCCAGCTCACCAAACGGGGTCTACAATGAGCAGTTCTTC.

There are many counts of this clonotype. This sequence joins TRBV20-1 and TRBJ1-1, with 7 bases matching TRBD1. Germline V lookup: CDR1 DFQATT, CDR2 SNEGSKA (reference sequence). J gave up 5 bases and V 5 bases, and 11 bases lay outside the gene matches. This CDR3 contains 14 residues. The CDR3 sequence is CSAHLPGGSTEAFF. The CDR3 bases are TGCAGTGCTCATCTGCCAGGGGGGTCGACTGAAGCTTTCTTT.